The next 23 T cell receptor beta chains were all read from a single sample in a study of T cells in Graves' hyperthyroidism and ophthalmopathy (dated by TCRdb to the late 2010s). Library prep was done by multiplex PCR. Reads for this sample came from an Illumina HiSeq 2000. The TCR beta CDR3 regions were amplified from the RNA transcripts. The first round of RT-PCR for the TCR CDR3 was performed with the HTBI primer set and the Qiagen OneStep RT-PCR kit. Clones were called with MiXCR by TCRdb after fastp trimmed the public reads at Q25, and only in-frame beta chains were retained. Each CDR3 protein appears once, grouped with its most common genes and DNA. The sample profile shows some 180,000 distinct CDR3 sequences; less than 20% of them were found once. Over 45% of the sample is held by the ten biggest clonotypes. The sequenced sample was blood. The receptors derive from a woman aged 45-65 years with Graves' hyperthyroidism.

The rearrangement uses TRBV6-2 or TRBV6-3 and TRBJ2-2; maybe TRBD1 (5 bases). In germline, CDR1 is MNHEY, CDR2 SVGEGT. V was shortened by 8 bases and J by 7 bases, with 20 bases between the two germline ends. The CDR3 runs to 15 residues. The CDR3 region is CASLGDKGRGGELFF. The CDR3, as DNA: TGTGCCAGCCTCGGCGACAAGGGGCGCGGCGGGGAGCTGTTTTTT.

This clonotype was seen many times. This chain joins TRBV12-3 or TRBV12-4 and TRBJ1-2, with 9 bases fitting TRBD1. The CDR3 extends over 15 amino acids. Trimming took 5 bases from V and 7 from J; bases not matched to a gene: 11. The CDR3 DNA follows: TGTGCCAGCAGTATAACAGGGGGCAGCGGCGGTGGCTACACCTTC. Amino acids: CASSITGGSGGGYTF.

The chain joins TRBV29-1 to TRBJ2-7; a weak D match, TRBD1 (6 bases). V was clipped by 2 bases and J by 7 bases, with 24 bases between them. Germline CDR1 SQVTM, CDR2 ANQGSEA. The CDR3 extends over 16 amino acids. CDR3 sequence reads: CSVERAGASFGNEQYF. The CDR3 DNA reads as TGCAGCGTTGAAAGGGCAGGGGCAAGTTTCGGCAATGAGCAGTACTTC.

In regard to this clonotype: This may stem from a read error, because a much larger clone lies one nucleotide away. The chain combines TRBV20-1 with TRBJ2-1; 7 nucleotides match TRBD1. The closer fit of TRBJ2-7 to the DNA end suggests the J call may be wrong. CDR3 length equals 14 residues. The germline V gene encodes CDR1 DFQATT and CDR2 SNEGSKA (reference sequence). CDR3 protein: CSAPRQGGGNEQYF. CDR3 DNA sequence: TGCAGTGCTCCCCGACAGGGTGGGGGCAATGAGCAGTACTTC.

This clonotype was counted only a few times. The V and J genes are TRBV19 and TRBJ1-5; D uncertain. The CDR3 is 13 residues long. The germline CDR1 and CDR2 sequences are LNHDA and SQIVND (reference sequence). Trimming cost V 7 bases and J 4 bases, with 11 bases left between them. The CDR3 spells CASTSVPNQPQHF. CDR3 in DNA: TGTGCCAGTACCTCGGTCCCAAATCAGCCCCAGCATTTT.

This clonotype was observed a handful of times. The gene calls are TRBV5-5 and TRBJ2-7; maybe TRBD1 (6 bases). The V end was cut by 3 bases, the J end by 2 bases, with 15 bases between. The germline CDR1 and CDR2 sequences are SGHKS and YYEKEE (reference sequence). The CDR3 consists of 15 residues. The CDR3 loop reads CASSSAGTLAYEQYF. The CDR3 nucleotides read TGTGCCAGCAGCTCCGCCGGGACACTGGCCTACGAGCAGTACTTC.

This chain uses TRBV7-9 with TRBJ1-2, with no clear D. Germline CDR1 and CDR2: SEHNR and FQNEAQ (reference sequence). V was trimmed by 2 bases and J by 12 bases, leaving 19 bases between them. The CDR3 consists of 14 residues. CDR3 protein: CASSLSGFRMLHTF. As DNA, the CDR3 is TGTGCCAGCAGCTTATCGGGGTTTCGAATGTTGCACACCTTC.

The table lists this clonotype with many counts. The chain couples TRBV2 to TRBJ2-1; 8 bases line up with TRBD1. The CDR3 is 15 residues long. Looked up from germline, CDR1 is SNHLY and CDR2 is FYNNEI. With 7 bases clipped from V and 4 bases from J, the junction kept 9 bases outside the gene matches. CDR3 residues: CASIPTGVRYNEQFF. In DNA form, the CDR3 reads TGTGCCAGCATCCCGACAGGGGTTCGGTACAATGAGCAGTTCTTC.

There are many counts of this clonotype. V and J are TRBV7-3 and TRBJ2-1, with 11 bases identical to TRBD2. CDR1 and CDR2 from the germline V gene are SGHTA and FQGTGA. This CDR3 has 17 amino acids. V was clipped by 5 bases and J by 2 bases; unmatched bases: 8. The CDR3 bases are TGTGCCAGCAGCCCGGAACTTAGCGGGAGGGCCTACAATGAGCAGTTCTTC. The encoded protein is CASSPELSGRAYNEQFF.

This clonotype was seen just once. This chain connects TRBV7-9 to TRBJ2-6; TRBD1 might be the D (5 bases). This CDR3 region has 19 residues. The germline gives CDR1 SEHNR, CDR2 FQNEAQ (reference sequence). Trimming took 2 bases from V and 3 from J, leaving 20 bases between them. CDR3 in amino acids: CASSLIAVPGLSGANVLTF. CDR3 DNA: TGTGCCAGCAGCTTAATCGCGGTACCAGGGCTGAGTGGGGCCAACGTCCTGACTTTC. The complete variable domain, with remaining parts taken from reference TRBV7-9 and TRBJ2-6, reads DTGVSQNPRHKITKRGQNVTFRCDPISEHNRLYWYRQTLGQGPEFLTYFQNEAQLEKSRLLSDRFSAERPKGSFSTLEIQRTEQGDSAMYLCASSLIAVPGLSGANVLTFGAGSRLTVL.

This clonotype has ten or more counts. The genes are TRBV28 and TRBJ2-5; no reliable D call. Per germline, CDR1 MDHEN and CDR2 SYDVKM. CDR3 size: 10 residues. Trimming pared 10 bases from V and 5 bases from J, leaving 8 bases between. The CDR3 protein is CATKEETQYF. The CDR3 bases are TGTGCCACTAAAGAGGAGACCCAGTACTTC.

This clonotype has a count of ten or more. V usage is TRBV6-1 and J usage is TRBJ2-7; TRBD2 matches at 7 bases. Germline V lookup: CDR1 MNHNS, CDR2 SASEGT. V was pared by 6 bases and J by 0 bases, with 5 bases of the junction left unmatched. There are 14 residues in the CDR3. The CDR3 loop reads CASRESGVSYEQYF. CDR3 coding DNA: TGTGCCAGCAGGGAAAGCGGGGTCTCCTACGAGCAGTACTTC.

This clonotype was observed many times. The chain couples TRBV20-1 to TRBJ2-3; TRBD2 matches at 11 bases. Germline-derived CDR1 and CDR2 are DFQATT and SNEGSKA (reference sequence). V lost 3 bases to trimming and J lost 2 bases; unmatched junction nucleotides: 10. The CDR3 consists of 17 residues. The CDR3 is CSASTGTSGPFTDTQYF. The DNA of the CDR3 is TGCAGTGCTAGTACCGGGACTAGCGGTCCCTTCACAGATACGCAGTATTTT.

The CDR3 region has the DNA TGCAGTGCACAGGTCCCGGCCCTCGCTTTCTTT. Translation: CSAQVPALAFF. The V call is TRBV20-1, the J call TRBJ1-1; a possible D gene is TRBD1 (5 bases). The CDR3 is 11 amino acids. Trimming stripped 6 bases from V and 11 bases from J, with 16 bases between. CDR1 is DFQATT and CDR2 is SNEGSKA in the germline V gene (reference sequence).

The gene calls are TRBV30 and TRBJ2-4; D not resolved. CDR3 length equals 15 residues. The germline CDR1 and CDR2 sequences are GTSNPN and SVGIG (reference sequence). V gave up 0 bases and J gave up 0 bases, with 9 bases separating them. The CDR3 region is CAWSVPAEAKNIQYF. CDR3 coding DNA: TGTGCCTGGAGTGTACCGGCCGAAGCCAAAAACATTCAGTACTTC. The full variable domain, completed using reference TRBV30 and TRBJ2-4, is SQTIHQWPATLVQPVGSPLSLECTVEGTSNPNLYWYRQAAGRGLQLLFYSVGIGQISSEVPQNLSASRPQDRQFILSSKKLLLSDSGFYLCAWSVPAEAKNIQYFGAGTRLSVL.

There are many counts of this clonotype. The chain has TRBV12-3 or TRBV12-4 and TRBJ2-1; 8 nucleotides agree with TRBD2. The CDR3 sequence is 13 residues long. Trimming at V came to 8 bases and at J to 10 bases, leaving 10 bases not matched to a gene. This chain's CDR3 is CASQPGLEGEQFF. The DNA of the CDR3 is TGTGCCAGCCAACCGGGACTAGAGGGAGAGCAGTTCTTC.

The sample holds many counts of this clonotype. The chain carries TRBV20-1 and TRBJ2-7; D is unclear. Per the germline V gene, CDR1 is DFQATT and CDR2 is SNEGSKA (reference sequence). Trimming removed 6 bases at V and 3 bases at J, with 9 bases between. The CDR3 totals 11 residues. CDR3 nucleotides: TGCAGTGCCCGGAGATACTACGAGCAGTACTTC. This translates into CSARRYYEQYF.

This clonotype has a count of ten or more. The V call is TRBV5-5, the J call TRBJ1-1; 9 bases are shared with TRBD1. V lost 4 bases and J lost 0; bases outside the gene matches: 4. Germline V gene data show CDR1 as SGHKS and CDR2 as YYEKEE (reference sequence). The CDR3 spans 15 residues. The CDR3 loop reads CASSGTGTMNTEAFF. The CDR3 nucleotides read TGTGCCAGCAGCGGGACAGGGACCATGAACACTGAAGCTTTCTTT.

The gene calls are TRBV30 and TRBJ1-4, with D perhaps matching TRBD1 (6 bases). CDR3 length: 16 amino acids. With 6 bases removed from V and 7 bases from J, the gap between germline ends came to 24 bases. Germline values: CDR1 GTSNPN, CDR2 SVGIG (reference sequence). For the CDR3, the DNA is TGTGCCTGCTCCATGGACAGTTTTCGATCTAGTGAAAAACTGTTTTTT. The encoded protein is CACSMDSFRSSEKLFF.

This clonotype came up a few times. J is TRBJ1-1 and V is TRBV5-5, with 9 positions matching TRBD1. Germline V gene sequence: CDR1 SGHKS, CDR2 YYEKEE (reference sequence). Trimming at V came to 1 base and at J to 1 base, leaving 2 bases not matched to a gene. The CDR3 spans 15 residues. The chain's CDR3 is CASSLRQGGNTEAFF. The DNA of the CDR3 is TGTGCCAGCAGCTTGAGACAGGGGGGGAACACTGAAGCTTTCTTT.

This clonotype turned up a few times. The rearrangement uses TRBV7-9 and TRBJ2-7, with 9 bases matching TRBD1. This CDR3 spans 14 amino acids. After removal of 5 bases from V and 2 bases from J, the junction contained 4 bases not matched to a gene. CDR1 is SEHNR and CDR2 is FQNEAQ in the germline V gene (reference sequence). The CDR3 nucleotides are TGTGCCAGCAGCGAGGACAGGGGTCCCTACGAGCAGTACTTC. Its translation is CASSEDRGPYEQYF.

This clonotype appeared once. The rearrangement uses TRBV7-3 and TRBJ2-7; 10 bases map to TRBD2. J lost 4 bases, V lost 0 bases, and 3 bases had no gene match. The CDR3 length is 15 residues. CDR1 SGHTA and CDR2 FQGTGA come from the germline V gene. Written as DNA, the CDR3 is TGTGCCAGCAGCTTAACGGCTAGCGGGAGTTACGAGCAGTACTTC. This gives the protein CASSLTASGSYEQYF.

This sequence joins TRBV5-1 and TRBJ1-3; no reliable D call. Germline CDR1 SGHRS, CDR2 YFSETQ. V was trimmed by 5 bases and J by 2 bases, leaving 14 bases between them. This CDR3 is 15 amino acids long. CDR3 nucleotides: TGCGCCAGCAGACAAGGGCCAGAAACTGGAAACACCATATATTTT. Amino acid sequence: CASRQGPETGNTIYF.